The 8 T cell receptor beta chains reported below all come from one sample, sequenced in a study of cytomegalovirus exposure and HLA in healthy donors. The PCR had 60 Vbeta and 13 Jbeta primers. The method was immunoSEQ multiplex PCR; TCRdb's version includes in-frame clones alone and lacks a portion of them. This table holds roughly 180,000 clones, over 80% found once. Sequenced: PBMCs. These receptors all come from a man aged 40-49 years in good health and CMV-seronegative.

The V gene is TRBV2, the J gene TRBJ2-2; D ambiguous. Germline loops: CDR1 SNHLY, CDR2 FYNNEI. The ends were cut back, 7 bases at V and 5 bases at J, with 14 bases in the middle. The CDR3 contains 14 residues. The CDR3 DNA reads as TGTGCCAGCACCCCGCAGATGGCTACCGGGGAGCTGTTTTTT. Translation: CASTPQMATGELFF.

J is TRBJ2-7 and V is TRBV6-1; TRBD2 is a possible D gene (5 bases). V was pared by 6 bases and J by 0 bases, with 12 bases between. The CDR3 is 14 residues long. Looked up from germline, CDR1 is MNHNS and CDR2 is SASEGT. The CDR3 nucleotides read TGTGCCAGCAGCCTAGGAGGTCGCTCCTACGAGCAGTACTTC. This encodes CASSLGGRSYEQYF.

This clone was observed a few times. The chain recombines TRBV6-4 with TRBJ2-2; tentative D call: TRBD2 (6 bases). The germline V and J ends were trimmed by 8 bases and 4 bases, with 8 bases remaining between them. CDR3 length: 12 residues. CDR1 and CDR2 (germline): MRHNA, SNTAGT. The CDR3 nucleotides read TGTGCCAGCGCGGAGGGCACCGGGGAGCTGTTTTTT. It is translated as CASAEGTGELFF.

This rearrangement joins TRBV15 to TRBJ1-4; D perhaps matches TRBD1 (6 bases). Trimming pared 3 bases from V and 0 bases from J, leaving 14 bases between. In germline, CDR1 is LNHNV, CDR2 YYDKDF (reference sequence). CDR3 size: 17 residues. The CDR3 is CATSSRQALTTNEKLFF. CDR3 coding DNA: TGTGCCACCAGCAGCAGACAGGCCTTAACAACTAATGAAAAACTGTTTTTT.

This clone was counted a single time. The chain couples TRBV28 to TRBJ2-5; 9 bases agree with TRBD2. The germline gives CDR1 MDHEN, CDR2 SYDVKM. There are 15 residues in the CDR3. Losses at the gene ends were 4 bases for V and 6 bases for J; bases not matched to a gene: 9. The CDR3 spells CASSWNLSGSKTQYF. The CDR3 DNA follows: TGTGCCAGCAGTTGGAACCTTAGCGGGAGTAAGACCCAGTACTTC.

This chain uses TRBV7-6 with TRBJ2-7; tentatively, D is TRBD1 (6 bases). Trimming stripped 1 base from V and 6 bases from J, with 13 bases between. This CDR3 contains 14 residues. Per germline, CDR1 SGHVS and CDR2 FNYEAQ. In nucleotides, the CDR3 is TGTGCCAGCAGCTTAGAGTACAGGGCAGGCGAGCAGTACTTC. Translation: CASSLEYRAGEQYF.

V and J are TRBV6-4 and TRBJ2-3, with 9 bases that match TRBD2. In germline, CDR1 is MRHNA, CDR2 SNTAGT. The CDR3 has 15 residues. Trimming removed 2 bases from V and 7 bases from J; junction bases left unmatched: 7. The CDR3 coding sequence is TGTGCCAGCAGTGACGTGCGGGGGGGCGTCTATACGCAGTATTTT. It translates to CASSDVRGGVYTQYF.

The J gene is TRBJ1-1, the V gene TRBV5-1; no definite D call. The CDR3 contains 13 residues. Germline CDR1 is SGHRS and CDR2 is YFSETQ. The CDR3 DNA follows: TGCGCTTGCCGGGAGGCTTCGAACACTGAAGCTTTCTTT. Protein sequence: CACREASNTEAFF.